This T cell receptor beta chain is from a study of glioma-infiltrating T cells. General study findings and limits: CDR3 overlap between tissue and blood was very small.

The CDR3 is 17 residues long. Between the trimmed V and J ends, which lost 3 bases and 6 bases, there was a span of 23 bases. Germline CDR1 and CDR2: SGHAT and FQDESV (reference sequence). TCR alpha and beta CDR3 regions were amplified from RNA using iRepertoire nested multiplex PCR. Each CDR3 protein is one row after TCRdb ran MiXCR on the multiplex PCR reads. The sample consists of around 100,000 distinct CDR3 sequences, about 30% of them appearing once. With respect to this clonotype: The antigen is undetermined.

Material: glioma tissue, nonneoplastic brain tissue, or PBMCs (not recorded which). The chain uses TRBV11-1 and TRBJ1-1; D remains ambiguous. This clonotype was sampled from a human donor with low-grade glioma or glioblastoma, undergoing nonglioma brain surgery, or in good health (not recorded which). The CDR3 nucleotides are TGTGCCAGCAGCTTGGTATTGGGTTCCAAACAGAAGCCTGAAGCTTTCTTT. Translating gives CASSLVLGSKQKPEAFF. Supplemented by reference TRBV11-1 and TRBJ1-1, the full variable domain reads EAEVAQSPRYKITEKSQAVAFWCDPISGHATLYWYRQILGQGPELLVQFQDESVVDDSQLPKDRFSAERLKGVDSTLKIQPAELGDSAMYLCASSLVLGSKQKPEAFFGQGTRLTVV.